This entry lists 16 T cell receptor beta chains sequenced from one sample in a study of response to subunit inactivated influenza vaccine. TCRdb re-derived calls from the RT-PCR reads in MiXCR, one entry per CDR3 protein. The sample carries 560,000 or so distinct CDR3 sequences, about 7.6% recorded once. Sequences were derived from PBMCs from blood, sampled 23 months after vaccination. Receptors were obtained from a man aged 50 to 75 who received an inactivated influenza vaccine.

J is TRBJ2-2 and V is TRBV20-1, with D hard to call. The ends were cut back, 0 bases at V and 7 bases at J, with 9 bases in the middle. The germline CDR1 and CDR2 sequences are DFQATT and SNEGSKA (reference sequence). This CDR3 is 13 amino acids long. This chain's CDR3 is CSARDGVSGELFF. For the CDR3, the DNA is TGCAGTGCTAGAGATGGAGTAAGCGGGGAGCTGTTTTTT.

The table lists this clonotype with a few counts. The CDR3 loop is CASSFFSGSSYEQYF. CDR3 sequence (DNA): TGTGCCAGCAGCTTCTTTAGCGGTAGCTCCTACGAGCAGTACTTC. The chain couples TRBV7-2 to TRBJ2-7; a weak D match, TRBD2 (6 bases). The length of the CDR3 is 15 residues. Trimming shortened V by 3 bases and J by 0 bases, and 12 bases separated the two germline ends. In germline, CDR1 is SGHTA, CDR2 FQGNSA.

This clonotype was observed a few times. The chain links TRBV4-3 to TRBJ1-2; D uncertain. Per germline, CDR1 LGHNA and CDR2 YSLEER. Deletions cut 0 bases from V and 0 bases from J, with 11 bases between. This CDR3 contains 16 residues. In DNA form, the CDR3 reads TGCGCCAGCAGCCAAGAGACCGCCTGGGCTAACTATGGCTACACCTTC. Translated: CASSQETAWANYGYTF.

This clonotype was seen ten or more times. The chain couples TRBV6-2 or TRBV6-3 to TRBJ1-1; a weak D match, TRBD1 (5 bases). Trimming left V 2 bases short and J 5 bases short, with 15 bases between. The germline V gene encodes CDR1 MNHEY and CDR2 SVGEGT. This CDR3 has 15 residues. CDR3 residues: CASSYQRGARTEAFF. The CDR3 bases are TGTGCCAGCAGTTACCAGAGAGGGGCGAGGACTGAAGCTTTCTTT.

This clonotype was counted only a few times. The CDR3 region is CASSPTGGVYEQYF. CDR3 nucleotides: TGTGCCAGCAGTCCTACAGGGGGCGTTTACGAGCAGTACTTC. The V call is TRBV2, the J call TRBJ2-7, with 9 bases aligning to TRBD1. CDR1 is SNHLY, CDR2 FYNNEI, per germline. This CDR3 comprises 14 residues. The V and J ends lost 5 bases and 4 bases, in that order; junction bases with no gene match: 6.

Ten or more counts support this clonotype. The V call is TRBV5-6, the J call TRBJ2-7; no firm D call. V was cut by 0 bases and J by 5 bases, with 9 bases left in between. Per germline, CDR1 SGHDT and CDR2 YYEEEE. This CDR3 contains 13 residues. CDR3 residues: CASSLALGDEQYF. Here the CDR3 DNA reads TGTGCCAGCAGCTTGGCCCTCGGTGACGAGCAGTACTTC. Filled out from reference TRBV5-6 and TRBJ2-7, the complete variable domain reads DAGVTQSPTHLIKTRGQQVTLRCSPKSGHDTVSWYQQALGQGPQFIFQYYEEEERQRGNFPDRFSGHQFPNYSSELNVNALLLGDSALYLCASSLALGDEQYFGPGTRLTVT.

V is TRBV5-5 and J is TRBJ1-2; TRBD1 is a possible D gene (5 bases). Trimming left V 5 bases short and J 2 bases short, with 13 bases between. The CDR3 length is 14 residues. Per germline, CDR1 SGHKS and CDR2 YYEKEE (reference sequence). Here the CDR3 DNA reads TGTGCCAGCAGTTACCTCGACAGAAACTATGGCTACACCTTC. It encodes CASSYLDRNYGYTF.

This clonotype was detected many times. This chain uses TRBV5-1 with TRBJ2-7, with TRBD1 matching 10 bases. The CDR3 extends over 14 amino acids. V lost 6 bases to trimming and J lost 4 bases; unmatched junction nucleotides: 7. Germline V gene sequence: CDR1 SGHRS, CDR2 YFSETQ. CDR3 loop: CASMSGTGAYEQYF. The CDR3 nucleotides are TGCGCCAGCATGTCCGGGACAGGGGCTTACGAGCAGTACTTC.

The chain links TRBV4-3 to TRBJ2-5; D might be TRBD1 (5 bases). CDR1 and CDR2 from the germline V gene are LGHNA and YSLEER. This CDR3 is built from 15 residues. V lost 0 bases, J lost 0 bases, and 8 bases lay in between. CDR3 amino acids: CASSQDIGDQETQYF. CDR3 sequence (DNA): TGCGCCAGCAGCCAAGATATAGGGGACCAAGAGACCCAGTACTTC.

This clonotype was picked up a small number of times. The chain has TRBV24-1 and TRBJ2-5, with 9 bases that match TRBD1. CDR3 size: 14 residues. Germline CDR1 KGHDR, CDR2 SFDVKD. Trimming removed 7 bases from V and 4 bases from J; junction bases left unmatched: 6. CDR3 region: CATSRQGGGETQYF. CDR3 DNA sequence: TGTGCCACCAGCCGACAGGGGGGAGGAGAGACCCAGTACTTC.

This clonotype has only a few counts. The V gene is TRBV20-1, the J gene TRBJ2-3, with 9 bases fitting TRBD2. The germline gives CDR1 DFQATT, CDR2 SNEGSKA (reference sequence). The V gene end was trimmed by 6 bases and the J gene end by 4 bases; junction bases not matched to a gene: 8. The length of the CDR3 is 14 residues. The CDR3 loop is CSAQRGARADTQYF. In DNA form, the CDR3 reads TGCAGTGCCCAGCGGGGGGCCCGGGCAGATACGCAGTATTTT.

This clonotype was detected only a few times. The CDR3 sequence: CASSDTGQTYEQYF. In DNA form, the CDR3 reads TGTGCCAGCAGTGACACGGGACAGACCTACGAGCAGTACTTC. This chain uses TRBV6-1 with TRBJ2-7; 7 nucleotides match TRBD1. The germline gives CDR1 MNHNS, CDR2 SASEGT. The CDR3 totals 14 residues. V shed 3 bases and J 2 bases; nucleotides not matched to a gene: 4.

A few counts support this clonotype. This sequence joins TRBV9 and TRBJ2-2; maybe TRBD1 (6 bases). Trimming pared 0 bases from V and 5 bases from J, leaving 17 bases between. Per germline, CDR1 SGDLS and CDR2 YYNGEE. The CDR3 is made up of 17 amino acids. The CDR3 nucleotides read TGTGCCAGCAGCGTAGACAGGGAATTGCGAGGGACCGGGGAGCTGTTTTTT. Its protein is CASSVDRELRGTGELFF.

This clonotype was detected a few times. This chain uses TRBV13 with TRBJ2-1, with D perhaps matching TRBD2 (5 bases). Germline V gene data show CDR1 as PRHDT and CDR2 as FYEKMQ (reference sequence). CDR3 length: 16 amino acids. Trimming stripped 6 bases from V and 0 bases from J, with 15 bases between. Here the CDR3 DNA reads TGTGCCAGCAGTACTCAGCGGTGGAGCTCCTACAATGAGCAGTTCTTC. It codes for CASSTQRWSSYNEQFF. Using reference TRBV13 and TRBJ2-1 for the parts outside the CDR3, the full variable domain is AAGVIQSPRHLIKEKRETATLKCYPIPRHDTVYWYQQGPGQDPQFLISFYEKMQSDKGSIPDRFSAQQFSDYHSELNMSSLELGDSALYFCASSTQRWSSYNEQFFGPGTRLTVL.

This chain links TRBV14 with TRBJ2-7, with TRBD2 matching over 9 bases. V was pared by 2 bases and J by 7 bases, with 12 bases of the junction left unmatched. The CDR3 has 16 residues. Germline lookup yields CDR1 SGHDN and CDR2 FVKESK. The CDR3 DNA reads as TGTGCCAGCAGCCAACTCGCGGGGGGGGCCCTCGGAGAGCAGTACTTC. As protein: CASSQLAGGALGEQYF.

The V and J genes are TRBV20-1 and TRBJ2-3; weak D call: TRBD2 (6 bases). V was pared by 3 bases and J by 3 bases, with 10 bases between. Germline CDR1 reads DFQATT; CDR2 reads SNEGSKA (reference sequence). The CDR3 contains 13 residues. The CDR3: CSASAGTTDTQYF. As DNA, the CDR3 is TGCAGTGCTAGCGCGGGAACGACAGATACGCAGTATTTT.